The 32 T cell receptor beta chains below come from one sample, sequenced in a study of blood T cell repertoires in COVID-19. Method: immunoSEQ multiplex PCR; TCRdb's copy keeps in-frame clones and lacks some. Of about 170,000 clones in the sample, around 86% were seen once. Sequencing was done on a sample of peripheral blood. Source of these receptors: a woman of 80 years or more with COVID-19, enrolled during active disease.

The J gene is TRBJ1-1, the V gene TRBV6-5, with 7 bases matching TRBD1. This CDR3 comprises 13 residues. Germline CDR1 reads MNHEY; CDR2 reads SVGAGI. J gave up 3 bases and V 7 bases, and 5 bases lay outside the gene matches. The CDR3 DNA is TGTGCCAGCAAGGGGGCGTCGGACACTGAAGCTTTCTTT. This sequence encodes CASKGASDTEAFF.

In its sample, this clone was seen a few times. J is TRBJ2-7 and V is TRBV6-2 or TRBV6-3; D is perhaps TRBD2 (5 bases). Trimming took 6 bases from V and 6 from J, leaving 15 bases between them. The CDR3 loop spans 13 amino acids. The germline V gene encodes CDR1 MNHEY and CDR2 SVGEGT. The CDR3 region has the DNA TGTGCCAGCAGCCCCCCGGGCGGACTCGAGCAGTACTTC. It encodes CASSPPGGLEQYF.

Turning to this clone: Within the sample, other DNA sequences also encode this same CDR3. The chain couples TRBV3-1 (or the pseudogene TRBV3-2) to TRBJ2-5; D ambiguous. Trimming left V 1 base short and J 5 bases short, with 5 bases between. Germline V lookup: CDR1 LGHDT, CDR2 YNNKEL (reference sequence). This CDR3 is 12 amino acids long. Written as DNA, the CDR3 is TGTGCCAGCAGCCAAGTGCGGGAGACCCAGTACTTC. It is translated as CASSQVRETQYF.

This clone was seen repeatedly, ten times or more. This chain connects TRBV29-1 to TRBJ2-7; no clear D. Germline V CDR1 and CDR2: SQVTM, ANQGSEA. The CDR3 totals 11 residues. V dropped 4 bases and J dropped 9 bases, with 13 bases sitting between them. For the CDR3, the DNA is TGCAGCGTTGCCGAAAGCATCGGGCAGTACTTC. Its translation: CSVAESIGQYF.

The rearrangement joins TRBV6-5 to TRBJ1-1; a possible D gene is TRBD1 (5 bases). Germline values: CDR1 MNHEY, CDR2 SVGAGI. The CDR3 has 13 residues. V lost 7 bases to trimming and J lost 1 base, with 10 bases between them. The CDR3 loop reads CASNLQGNTEAFF. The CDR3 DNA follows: TGTGCCAGCAACTTGCAGGGGAACACTGAAGCTTTCTTT.

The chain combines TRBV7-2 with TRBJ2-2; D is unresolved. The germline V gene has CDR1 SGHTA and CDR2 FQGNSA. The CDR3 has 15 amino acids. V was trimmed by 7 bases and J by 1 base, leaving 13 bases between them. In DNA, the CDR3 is TGTGCCAGCAAGCTAACATCAGGGAACACCGGGGAGCTGTTTTTT. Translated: CASKLTSGNTGELFF.

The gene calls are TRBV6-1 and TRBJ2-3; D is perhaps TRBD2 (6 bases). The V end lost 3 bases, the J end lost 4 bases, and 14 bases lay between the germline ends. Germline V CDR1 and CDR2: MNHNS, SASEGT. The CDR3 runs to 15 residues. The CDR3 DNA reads TGTGCCAGCAGTGACCGACTAGTAGGCCCAGATACGCAGTATTTT. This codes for CASSDRLVGPDTQYF.

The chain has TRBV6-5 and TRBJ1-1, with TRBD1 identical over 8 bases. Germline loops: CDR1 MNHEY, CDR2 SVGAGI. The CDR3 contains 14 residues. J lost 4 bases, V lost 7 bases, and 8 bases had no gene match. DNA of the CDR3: TGTGCCAGCATCTTGGACAGGGTTGTCACTGAAGCTTTCTTT. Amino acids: CASILDRVVTEAFF.

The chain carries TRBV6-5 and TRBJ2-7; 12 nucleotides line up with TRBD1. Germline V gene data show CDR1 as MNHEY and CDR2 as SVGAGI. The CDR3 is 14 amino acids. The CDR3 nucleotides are TGTGCGTCCGACCGGGACAGGGGGCTATACGAGCAGTACTTC. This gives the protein CASDRDRGLYEQYF.

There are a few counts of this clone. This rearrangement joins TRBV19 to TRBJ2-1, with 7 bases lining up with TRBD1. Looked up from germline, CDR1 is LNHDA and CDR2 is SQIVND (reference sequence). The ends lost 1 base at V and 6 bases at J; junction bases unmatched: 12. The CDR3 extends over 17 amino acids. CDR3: CASSIARGLRLSNEQFF. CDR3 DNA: TGTGCCAGTAGTATAGCGAGGGGGCTTCGGTTGAGCAATGAGCAGTTCTTC.

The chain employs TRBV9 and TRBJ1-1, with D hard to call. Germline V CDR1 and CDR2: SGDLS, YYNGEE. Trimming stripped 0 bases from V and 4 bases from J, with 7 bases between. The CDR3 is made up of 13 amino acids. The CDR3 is CASSVGAGTEAFF. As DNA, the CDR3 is TGTGCCAGCAGCGTAGGGGCGGGCACTGAAGCTTTCTTT.

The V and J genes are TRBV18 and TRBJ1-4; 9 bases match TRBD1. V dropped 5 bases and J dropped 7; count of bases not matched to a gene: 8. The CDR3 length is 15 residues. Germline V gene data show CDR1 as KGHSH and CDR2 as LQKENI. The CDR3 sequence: CASSTTTGGGEKLFF. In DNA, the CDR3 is TGTGCCAGCTCAACGACGACAGGGGGAGGTGAAAAACTGTTTTTT.

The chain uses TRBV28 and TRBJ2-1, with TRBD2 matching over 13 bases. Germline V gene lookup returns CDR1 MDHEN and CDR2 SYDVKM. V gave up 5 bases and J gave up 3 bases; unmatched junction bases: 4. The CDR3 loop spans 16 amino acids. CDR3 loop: CASSGGTSGVYNEQFF. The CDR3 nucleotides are TGTGCCAGCAGTGGCGGGACTAGCGGGGTCTACAATGAGCAGTTCTTC. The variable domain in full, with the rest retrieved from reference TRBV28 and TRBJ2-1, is DVKVTQSSRYLVKRTGEKVFLECVQDMDHENMFWYRQDPGLGLRLIYFSYDVKMKEKGDIPEGYSVSREKKERFSLILESASTNQTSMYLCASSGGTSGVYNEQFFGPGTRLTVL.

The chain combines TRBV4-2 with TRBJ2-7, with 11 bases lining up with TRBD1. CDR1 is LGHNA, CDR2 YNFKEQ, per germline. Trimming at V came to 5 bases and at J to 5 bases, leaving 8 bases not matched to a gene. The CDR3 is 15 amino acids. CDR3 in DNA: TGTGCCAGCAGCGACGAAGGACAGGGGGCAGACGAGCAGTACTTC. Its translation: CASSDEGQGADEQYF.

CDR3 nucleotide sequence: TGTGCCAGCTCACCCCCATCCACCAGGGCGTCTGAAGCTTTCTTT. Residues: CASSPPSTRASEAFF. The chain combines TRBV18 with TRBJ1-1; D may be TRBD1 (5 bases). This CDR3 is built from 15 residues. The V end lost 3 bases, the J end lost 6 bases, and 17 bases lay between the germline ends. Germline V gene sequence: CDR1 KGHSH, CDR2 LQKENI.

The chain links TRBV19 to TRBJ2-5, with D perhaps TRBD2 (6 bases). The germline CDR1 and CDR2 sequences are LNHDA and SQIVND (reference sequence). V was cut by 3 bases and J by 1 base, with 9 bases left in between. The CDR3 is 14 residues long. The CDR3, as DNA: TGTGCCAGTAGTATGCGGGACCTCCAAGAGACCCAGTACTTC. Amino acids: CASSMRDLQETQYF.

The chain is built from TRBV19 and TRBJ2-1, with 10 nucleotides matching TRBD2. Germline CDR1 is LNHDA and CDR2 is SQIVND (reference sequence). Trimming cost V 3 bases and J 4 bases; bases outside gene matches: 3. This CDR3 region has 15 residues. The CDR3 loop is CASSMGTSVYNEQFF. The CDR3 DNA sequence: TGTGCCAGTAGTATGGGGACTAGCGTATACAATGAGCAGTTCTTC.

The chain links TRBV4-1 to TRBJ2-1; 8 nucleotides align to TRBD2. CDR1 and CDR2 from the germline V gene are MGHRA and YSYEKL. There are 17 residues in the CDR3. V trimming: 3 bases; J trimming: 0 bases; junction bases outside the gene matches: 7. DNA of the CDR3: TGCGCCAGCAGCCAGTATACTAGCGGATCCTCCTACAATGAGCAGTTCTTC. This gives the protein CASSQYTSGSSYNEQFF.

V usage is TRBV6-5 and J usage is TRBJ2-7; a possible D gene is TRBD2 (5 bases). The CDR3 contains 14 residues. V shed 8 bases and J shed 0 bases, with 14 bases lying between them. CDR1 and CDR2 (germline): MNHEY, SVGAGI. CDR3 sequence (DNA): TGTGCCAGCGGCCTACTAGACAACTCCTACGAGCAGTACTTC. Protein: CASGLLDNSYEQYF.

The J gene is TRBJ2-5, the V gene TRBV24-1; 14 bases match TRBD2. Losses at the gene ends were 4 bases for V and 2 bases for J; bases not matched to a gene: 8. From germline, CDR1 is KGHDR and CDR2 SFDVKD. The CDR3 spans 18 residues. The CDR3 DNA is TGTGCCACCAGTGACCGGGGACTAGCGGGAGTGACACAAGAGACCCAGTACTTC. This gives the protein CATSDRGLAGVTQETQYF.

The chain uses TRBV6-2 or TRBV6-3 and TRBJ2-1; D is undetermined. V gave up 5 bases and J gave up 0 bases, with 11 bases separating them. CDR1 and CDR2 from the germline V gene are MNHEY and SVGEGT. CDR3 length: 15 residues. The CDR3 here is CASSRGGFSYNEQFF. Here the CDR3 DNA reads TGTGCCAGCAGTCGTGGCGGATTCTCCTACAATGAGCAGTTCTTC.

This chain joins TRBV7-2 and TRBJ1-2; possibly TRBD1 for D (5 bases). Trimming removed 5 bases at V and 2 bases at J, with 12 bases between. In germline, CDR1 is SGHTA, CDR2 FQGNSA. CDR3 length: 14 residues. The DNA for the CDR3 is TGTGCCAGCAGCGCGACAGCACTCAACTATGGCTACACCTTC. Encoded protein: CASSATALNYGYTF. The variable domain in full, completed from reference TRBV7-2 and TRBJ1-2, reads GAGVSQSPSNKVTEKGKDVELRCDPISGHTALYWYRQSLGQGLEFLIYFQGNSAPDKSGLPSDRFSAERTGGSVSTLTIQRTQQEDSAVYLCASSATALNYGYTFGSGTRLTVV.

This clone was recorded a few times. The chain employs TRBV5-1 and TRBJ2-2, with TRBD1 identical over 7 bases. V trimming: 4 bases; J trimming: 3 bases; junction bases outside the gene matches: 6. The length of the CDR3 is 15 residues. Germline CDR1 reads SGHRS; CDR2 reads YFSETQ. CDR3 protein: CASSDGQAYTGELFF. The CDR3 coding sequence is TGCGCCAGCAGCGACGGACAGGCATACACCGGGGAGCTGTTTTTT.

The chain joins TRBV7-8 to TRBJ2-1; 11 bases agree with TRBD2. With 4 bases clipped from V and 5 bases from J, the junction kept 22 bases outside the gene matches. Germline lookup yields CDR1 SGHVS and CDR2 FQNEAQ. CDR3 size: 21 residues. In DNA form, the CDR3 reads TGTGCCAGCAGCTCCCCCTCTTCGCCGGAACTAGCGGGGGAACTAAACAATGAGCAGTTCTTC. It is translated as CASSSPSSPELAGELNNEQFF. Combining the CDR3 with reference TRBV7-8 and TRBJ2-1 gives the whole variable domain GAGVSQSPRYKVAKRGQDVALRCDPISGHVSLFWYQQALGQGPEFLTYFQNEAQLDKSGLPSDRFFAERPEGSVSTLKIQRTQQEDSAVYLCASSSPSSPELAGELNNEQFFGPGTRLTVL.

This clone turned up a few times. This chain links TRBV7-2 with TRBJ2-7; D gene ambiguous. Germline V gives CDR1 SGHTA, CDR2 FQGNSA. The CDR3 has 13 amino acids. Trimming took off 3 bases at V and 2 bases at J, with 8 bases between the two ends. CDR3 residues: CASSLRNPYEQYF. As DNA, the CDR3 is TGTGCCAGCAGCTTGCGGAACCCCTACGAGCAGTACTTC.

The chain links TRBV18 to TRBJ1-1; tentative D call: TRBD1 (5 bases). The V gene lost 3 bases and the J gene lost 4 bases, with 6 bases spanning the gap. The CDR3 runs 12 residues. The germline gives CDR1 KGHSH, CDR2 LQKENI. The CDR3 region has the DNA TGTGCCAGCTCACCGCAGGGCACTGAAGCTTTCTTT. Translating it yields CASSPQGTEAFF.

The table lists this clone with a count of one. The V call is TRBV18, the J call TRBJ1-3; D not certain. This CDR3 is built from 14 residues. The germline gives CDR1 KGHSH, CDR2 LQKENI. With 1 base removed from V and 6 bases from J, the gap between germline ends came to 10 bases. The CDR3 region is CASSPRTGLNTIYF. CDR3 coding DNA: TGTGCCAGCTCACCACGGACGGGATTAAACACCATATATTTT.

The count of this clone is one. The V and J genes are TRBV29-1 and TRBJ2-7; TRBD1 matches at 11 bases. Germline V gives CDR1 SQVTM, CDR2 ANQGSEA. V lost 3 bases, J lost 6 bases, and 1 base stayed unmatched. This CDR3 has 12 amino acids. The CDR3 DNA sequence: TGCAGCGTTGATGGACAGGGGGCCGAGCAGTACTTC. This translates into CSVDGQGAEQYF.

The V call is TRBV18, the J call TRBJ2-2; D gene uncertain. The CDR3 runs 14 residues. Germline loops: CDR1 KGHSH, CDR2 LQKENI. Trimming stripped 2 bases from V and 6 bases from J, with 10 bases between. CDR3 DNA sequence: TGTGCCAGCTCACCAAAATCTCGCGCCGGGGAGCTGTTTTTT. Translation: CASSPKSRAGELFF.

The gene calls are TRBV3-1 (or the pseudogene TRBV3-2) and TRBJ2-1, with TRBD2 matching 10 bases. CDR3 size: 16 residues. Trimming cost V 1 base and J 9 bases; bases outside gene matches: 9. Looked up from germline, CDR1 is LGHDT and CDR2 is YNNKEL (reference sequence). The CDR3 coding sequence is TGTGCCAGCAGCCAAGTTCTACTAGCGGGACGGGGTGAGCAGTTCTTC. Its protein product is CASSQVLLAGRGEQFF.

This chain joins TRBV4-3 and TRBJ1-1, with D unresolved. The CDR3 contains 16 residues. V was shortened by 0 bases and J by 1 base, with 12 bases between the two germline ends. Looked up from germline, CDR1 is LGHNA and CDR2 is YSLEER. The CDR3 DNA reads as TGCGCCAGCAGCCAAGAAGTGAACAGACCGAACACTGAAGCTTTCTTT. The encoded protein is CASSQEVNRPNTEAFF.

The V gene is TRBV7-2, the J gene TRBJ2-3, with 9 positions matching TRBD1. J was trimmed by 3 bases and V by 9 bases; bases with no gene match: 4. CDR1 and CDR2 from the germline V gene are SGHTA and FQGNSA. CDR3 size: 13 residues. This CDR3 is CASGQGQTDTQYF. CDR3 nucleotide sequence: TGTGCCAGTGGACAGGGGCAAACAGATACGCAGTATTTT. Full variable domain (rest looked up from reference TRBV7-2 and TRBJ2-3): GAGVSQSPSNKVTEKGKDVELRCDPISGHTALYWYRQSLGQGLEFLIYFQGNSAPDKSGLPSDRFSAERTGGSVSTLTIQRTQQEDSAVYLCASGQGQTDTQYFGPGTRLTVL.